The rows below give T cell receptor beta chains drawn from one sample of a study of beta chain features in type 1 diabetes. Some clones are missing from TCRdb's copy, which holds only in-frame ones; the method was immunoSEQ multiplex PCR. Altogether about 340,000 clones are present, roughly 12% being singletons, with the ten largest covering 0.015%. Sequenced sample: naive CD4+ T cells from blood. The source of these receptors is a woman aged 18-30 years with type 1 diabetes. CDR3s include the opening cysteine and the closing phenylalanine or tryptophan. D genes are given only for firm matches. Where a row states a size, it is once, few, many or the class of an expanded clone; other rows omit it.

D,V,J,size,CDR3,DNA
NA,TRBV2,TRBJ1-1,few,CASSDAGNTEAFF,TGTGCCAGCAGTGACGCAGGCAACACTGAAGCTTTCTTT
NA,TRBV29-1,TRBJ1-1,NA,CSVARRGTAEAFF,TGCAGCGTTGCTCGGAGGGGAACAGCTGAAGCTTTCTTT
NA,TRBV11-3,TRBJ2-3,few,CASSWSGPSTDTQYF,TGTGCCAGCAGCTGGTCGGGTCCTAGCACAGATACGCAGTATTTT
TRBD1,TRBV10-3,TRBJ1-5,few,CAISEDRGFNQPQHF,TGTGCCATCAGTGAGGACAGGGGATTTAATCAGCCCCAGCATTTT
NA,TRBV29-1,TRBJ2-3,few,CSVEYWDLEGTDTQYF,TGCAGCGTTGAGTATTGGGATCTAGAGGGTACAGATACGCAGTATTTT
NA,TRBV29-1,TRBJ2-7,NA,CSVDNRGGEQYF,TGCAGCGTCGACAACAGGGGGGGTGAGCAGTACTTC
NA,TRBV28,TRBJ2-1,NA,CASTQTGFYNEQFF,TGTGCCAGCACCCAGACAGGCTTCTACAATGAGCAGTTCTTC
TRBD2,TRBV7-9,TRBJ2-3,few,CASSSAGANTQYF,TGTGCCAGCAGCTCCGCGGGAGCTAATACGCAGTATTTT
NA,TRBV2,TRBJ2-3,few,CASSASGPSTDTQYF,TGTGCCAGCAGTGCGAGCGGGCCTAGCACAGATACGCAGTATTTT
NA,TRBV29-1,TRBJ2-1,few,CSVLPRGPYNEQFF,TGCAGCGTGCTCCCTAGGGGCCCCTACAATGAGCAGTTCTTC
NA,TRBV7-9,TRBJ1-2,few,CASSHPDGYTF,TGTGCCAGCAGCCACCCGGATGGCTACACCTTC
NA,TRBV11-3,TRBJ2-3,NA,CASSPLSADTQYF,TGTGCCAGCAGCCCCTTATCCGCAGATACGCAGTATTTT
NA,TRBV30,TRBJ2-6,NA,CAWRAGKVSGANVLTF,TGTGCCTGGAGGGCAGGGAAGGTCTCAGGGGCCAACGTCCTGACTTTC
TRBD2,TRBV5-4,TRBJ2-2,few,CASSPYPGTTNTGELFF,TGTGCCAGCAGCCCTTACCCCGGGACTACGAACACCGGGGAGCTGTTTTTT
NA,TRBV2,TRBJ1-4,NA,CAIQGGEKLFF,TGTGCCATCCAAGGGGGTGAAAAACTGTTTTTT
TRBD2,TRBV5-1,TRBJ2-7,few,CASRPVGGSDEQYF,TGCGCCAGCAGACCGGTCGGGGGGAGTGACGAGCAGTACTTC
TRBD1,TRBV27,TRBJ2-7,NA,CASSYGTGLYEQYF,TGTGCCAGCAGTTACGGGACAGGGTTGTACGAGCAGTACTTC
NA,TRBV30,TRBJ1-5,few,CAWSGTTLQTYSNQPQHF,TGTGCCTGGAGTGGAACTACCTTGCAGACGTATAGCAATCAGCCCCAGCATTTT
NA,TRBV6-5,TRBJ1-1,few,CASSYRDTMNTEAFF,TGTGCCAGCAGTTACAGAGACACAATGAACACTGAAGCTTTCTTT
NA,TRBV27,TRBJ2-3,NA,CASSSKLHRATQYF,TGTGCCAGCAGTTCGAAATTACACAGGGCTACGCAGTATTTT
TRBD1,TRBV28,TRBJ2-7,NA,CASSPPDRFSYEQYF,TGTGCCAGCAGTCCCCCGGACAGGTTCTCCTACGAGCAGTACTTC
NA,TRBV28,TRBJ1-1,few,CASSRQENEAFF,TGTGCCAGCAGTCGACAGGAAAATGAAGCTTTCTTT